Presented here are 27 T cell receptor beta chains from one specimen sequenced in a study of Ad26.COV2.S vaccination and SARS-CoV-2 variants (dated by TCRdb to the early 2020s). Libraries were constructed by the immunoSEQ multiplex PCR assay. TCRdb retrieved this table from immuneACCESS and kept in-frame rearrangements only. Not all clones are present; in checked studies, unresolved V genes account for under half, and no reason is known for the remainder. Across this sample there are 500,000 or so clones, with around 88% seen only once. In total, the top ten clones hold about 13% of the sample. This specimen's treatment or condition label, interpreted: around 19 received Ad26.COV2.S at low or high dose, single or two shots; five or six received placebo; per-sample allocation not given. For vaccine and placebo recipients, the sequenced repertoires came from samples collected on day 63 after the first injection.

Sequences were derived from peripheral blood, sampled in a trial of Ad26.COV2.S vaccine versus placebo. The receptors originated from a person aged 18-60 years who received the Ad26.COV2.S COVID-19 vaccine or a placebo.

This clone was detected once. This chain links TRBV6-5 with TRBJ2-7, with 7 bases that match TRBD2. Germline V gives CDR1 MNHEY, CDR2 SVGAGI. With V trimmed by 7 bases and J by 0 bases, 6 bases remained unmatched. The CDR3 totals 14 residues. The CDR3 DNA sequence: TGTGCCAGCATGTGGGCGGGAGCCTCCTACGAGCAGTACTTC. This codes for CASMWAGASYEQYF.

For the CDR3, the DNA is TGCGCCAGCAACCCGGAGGGTCGCCAGCAAGAGACCCAGTACTTC. Amino acid sequence: CASNPEGRQQETQYF. J is TRBJ2-5 and V is TRBV5-1; TRBD2 is a possible D gene (6 bases). Germline V gene data show CDR1 as SGHRS and CDR2 as YFSETQ. Trimming removed 6 bases from V and 2 bases from J, with 17 bases in between. The CDR3 sequence is 15 residues long.

The rearrangement links TRBV9 to TRBJ1-3; 7 nucleotides agree with TRBD1. Trimming took 3 bases from V and 5 from J; bases not matched to a gene: 8. Per germline, CDR1 SGDLS and CDR2 YYNGEE. The CDR3 has 15 amino acids. The CDR3 DNA sequence: TGTGCCAGCAGCGCAAAAACAGGGGAGAGAAACACCATATATTTT. It codes for CASSAKTGERNTIYF.

The rearrangement uses TRBV5-4 and TRBJ1-4; no definite D call. V was cut by 4 bases and J by 1 base, with 14 bases left in between. CDR3 length: 16 amino acids. The germline CDR1 and CDR2 sequences are SGHNT and YYREEE (reference sequence). The CDR3, as DNA: TGTGCCAGCAGCCCCTGGGAGGGCAGAACTAATGAAAAACTGTTTTTT. Its translation: CASSPWEGRTNEKLFF.

The chain uses TRBV5-4 and TRBJ1-5; unclear D gene. Trimming took 4 bases from V and 3 from J, leaving 11 bases between them. The CDR3 is made up of 14 amino acids. Looked up from germline, CDR1 is SGHNT and CDR2 is YYREEE (reference sequence). Here the CDR3 reads CASSKKGTNQPQHF. For the CDR3, the DNA is TGTGCCAGCAGCAAAAAGGGCACCAATCAGCCCCAGCATTTT.

The chain joins TRBV5-6 to TRBJ1-5; D remains ambiguous. V was pared by 4 bases and J by 4 bases, with 15 bases between. Germline lookup yields CDR1 SGHDT and CDR2 YYEEEE. The CDR3 covers 15 residues. CDR3 sequence (DNA): TGTGCCAGCAGCGCGTTGGTCACGGGGAATCAGCCCCAGCATTTT. Its protein is CASSALVTGNQPQHF.

The chain combines TRBV4-2 with TRBJ1-2; D might be TRBD1 (6 bases). This CDR3 spans 17 amino acids. V dropped 1 base and J dropped 8 bases, with 23 bases sitting between them. Per the germline V gene, CDR1 is LGHNA and CDR2 is YNFKEQ. The CDR3 reads CASSQATPGTLHGGYTF. CDR3 coding DNA: TGTGCCAGCAGCCAAGCAACCCCCGGGACACTCCACGGGGGCTACACCTTC.

V and J are TRBV10-3 and TRBJ1-3; D remains unclear. Trimming shortened V by 6 bases and J by 2 bases, and 11 bases separated the two germline ends. The CDR3 is 14 residues long. The germline V gene has CDR1 ENHRY and CDR2 SYGVKD. CDR3 residues: CAISNSSPGNTIYF. CDR3 in DNA: TGTGCCATCAGCAACAGCTCCCCTGGAAACACCATATATTTT.

The rearrangement uses TRBV5-1 and TRBJ2-1; 14 bases map to TRBD2. The J segment lost 9 bases and the V segment lost 7 bases, leaving 9 bases of the junction unmatched. The CDR3 is 15 residues long. The V gene's germline CDR1 is SGHRS and CDR2 YFSETQ. CDR3 protein: CASAGTSGSDSEQFF. CDR3 sequence (DNA): TGCGCCAGCGCTGGGACTAGCGGGAGTGATAGTGAGCAGTTCTTC.

The chain links TRBV5-6 to TRBJ2-3; 9 positions agree with TRBD2. J lost 4 bases, V lost 2 bases, and 5 bases had no gene match. The CDR3 spans 15 residues. Germline V gene sequence: CDR1 SGHDT, CDR2 YYEEEE. CDR3: CASSFPSGGPDTQYF. CDR3 sequence (DNA): TGTGCCAGCAGCTTTCCGAGCGGGGGGCCAGATACGCAGTATTTT.

V is TRBV27 and J is TRBJ2-7; D is unresolved. Germline V gives CDR1 MNHEY, CDR2 SMNVEV (reference sequence). The CDR3 covers 13 residues. V lost 5 bases and J lost 13, with 21 bases in between. The CDR3 protein is CASSDTTQEAPYF. The CDR3 DNA follows: TGTGCCAGCAGTGACACGACCCAAGAAGCCCCCTACTTC.

This chain uses TRBV7-9 with TRBJ1-3; the D gene is possibly TRBD1 (5 bases). Trimming took 5 bases from V and 1 from J, leaving 15 bases between them. The CDR3 covers 16 residues. Germline V gene data show CDR1 as SEHNR and CDR2 as FQNEAQ (reference sequence). In DNA form, the CDR3 reads TGTGCCAGCAGCCTGCGACAGAGCCTTTCTGGAAACACCATATATTTT. It is translated as CASSLRQSLSGNTIYF.

DNA for the CDR3: TGTGCCAGTACCCCCCTACGGGACAGCGAACTACTGGGCCAGCCCCAGCATTTT. This translates into CASTPLRDSELLGQPQHF. V usage is TRBV19 and J usage is TRBJ1-5, with 7 bases that match TRBD1. The CDR3 has 18 residues. J was trimmed by 7 bases and V by 7 bases; bases with no gene match: 22. From germline, CDR1 is LNHDA and CDR2 SQIVND (reference sequence).

Regarding this clone: Other DNA sequences of this sample code for an identical CDR3. V and J are TRBV10-3 and TRBJ2-1; 11 bases are a match to TRBD2. CDR1 is ENHRY, CDR2 SYGVKD, per germline. This CDR3 contains 13 residues. Trimming removed 9 bases from V and 9 bases from J; junction bases left unmatched: 7. CDR3 bases: TGTGCCATTAGGACTAGCGGGTCAAGTGAGCAGTTCTTC. It encodes CAIRTSGSSEQFF.

Worth noting for this clone: This sample includes further DNA sequences coding for the same CDR3. The rearrangement uses TRBV9 and TRBJ1-1; no firm D call. The germline V gene has CDR1 SGDLS and CDR2 YYNGEE. V dropped 2 bases and J dropped 1 base, with 6 bases sitting between them. The CDR3 sequence is 13 residues long. The CDR3 region has the DNA TGTGCCAGCAGCGTGGATGGGAACACTGAAGCTTTCTTT. Residues: CASSVDGNTEAFF.

V gene TRBV24-1 combines with J gene TRBJ2-1; 11 bases are a match to TRBD2. The germline V gene has CDR1 KGHDR and CDR2 SFDVKD. The CDR3 spans 17 residues. Trimming took 2 bases from V and 5 from J; bases not matched to a gene: 7. CDR3 loop: CATSDWRLAGGDNEQFF. The CDR3 coding sequence is TGTGCCACCAGTGATTGGAGGCTAGCGGGAGGCGACAATGAGCAGTTCTTC.

The chain employs TRBV3-1 (or the pseudogene TRBV3-2) and TRBJ2-5; D may be TRBD2 (5 bases). The CDR3 sequence is 15 residues long. In germline, CDR1 is LGHDT, CDR2 YNNKEL (reference sequence). Trimming stripped 0 bases from V and 1 base from J, with 9 bases between. The CDR3 protein is CASSQDGGSQETQYF. The CDR3 DNA reads TGTGCCAGCAGCCAAGATGGAGGCAGCCAAGAGACCCAGTACTTC.

The genes are TRBV23-1 and TRBJ2-7, with a tentative D call TRBD1 (6 bases). Being an ORF, TRBV23-1 has a function that is uncertain. There are 14 residues in the CDR3. The germline V and J ends were trimmed by 5 bases and 7 bases, with 18 bases remaining between them. The CDR3 here is CASSDKNRAWEQYF. The CDR3 nucleotides are TGCGCCAGCAGTGATAAGAACAGGGCCTGGGAGCAGTACTTC.

With regard to this clone: The junction differs from germline at one of its ends, possibly a read error. The chain employs TRBV30 and TRBJ1-6; TRBD1 is a possible D gene (6 bases). The CDR3 is made up of 14 amino acids. Germline CDR1 and CDR2: GTSNPN and SVGIG (reference sequence). The CDR3 DNA sequence: TGTGCCTGGTGTGTTGGGCAGGGGAATTCACCCCTCCACTTT. Translating gives CAWCVGQGNSPLHF.

The V gene is TRBV18, the J gene TRBJ2-1, with 16 bases identical to TRBD2. Germline CDR1 KGHSH, CDR2 LQKENI. V lost 0 bases and J lost 8; bases outside the gene matches: 4. The CDR3 has 17 amino acids. This CDR3 is CASSPPVGTSGRDEQFF. The CDR3 DNA reads as TGTGCCAGCTCACCACCAGTAGGGACTAGCGGGAGGGATGAGCAGTTCTTC.

The rearrangement joins TRBV6-5 to TRBJ1-5; possible D gene TRBD1, 5 bases. Deletions cut 8 bases from V and 3 bases from J, with 17 bases between. The CDR3 has 15 amino acids. CDR1 and CDR2 (germline): MNHEY, SVGAGI. Written as DNA, the CDR3 is TGTGCCAGCCATGGGGCAGGGAGGTCCAATCAGCCCCAGCATTTT. It is translated as CASHGAGRSNQPQHF.

The CDR3: CATSAGTGGTDTQYF. The CDR3 nucleotides read TGTGCCACCAGTGCAGGCACAGGGGGCACAGATACGCAGTATTTT. The rearrangement uses TRBV24-1 and TRBJ2-3; TRBD1 agrees at 7 bases. CDR1 and CDR2 (germline): KGHDR, SFDVKD. This CDR3 is 15 amino acids long. V shed 5 bases, J shed 1 base, and the junction held 5 bases outside the gene matches.

The chain joins TRBV15 to TRBJ2-1; D may be TRBD1 (5 bases). Trimming cost V 1 base and J 0 bases, with 10 bases left between them. This CDR3 contains 16 residues. Germline V lookup: CDR1 LNHNV, CDR2 YYDKDF (reference sequence). DNA for the CDR3: TGTGCCACCAGCAGAGTTAGGGGAAGCTCCTACAATGAGCAGTTCTTC. Amino acids: CATSRVRGSSYNEQFF.

V usage is TRBV10-3 and J usage is TRBJ2-7; D perhaps matches TRBD1 (6 bases). CDR3 size: 15 residues. Germline loops: CDR1 ENHRY, CDR2 SYGVKD. V lost 10 bases and J 3 bases, leaving 22 bases between the germline ends. This chain's CDR3 is CATLNFPGHIYEQYF. In DNA form, the CDR3 reads TGTGCCACCTTAAATTTCCCGGGACATATCTACGAGCAGTACTTC.

The V gene is TRBV11-2, the J gene TRBJ1-2, with D possibly matching TRBD1 (5 bases). The CDR3 totals 15 residues. Germline V lookup: CDR1 SGHAT, CDR2 FQNNGV. V was cut by 5 bases and J by 4 bases, with 17 bases left in between. In nucleotides, the CDR3 is TGTGCCAGCAGCCCGCAGGGTCTCCCTGGCTATGGCTACACCTTC. Encoded protein: CASSPQGLPGYGYTF.

The chain joins TRBV12-3 or TRBV12-4 to TRBJ1-6; D is ambiguous. The length of the CDR3 is 12 residues. Trimming shortened V by 3 bases and J by 7 bases, and 4 bases separated the two germline ends. CDR3 residues: CASSLGNSPLHF. The CDR3 region has the DNA TGTGCCAGCAGTTTGGGGAATTCACCCCTCCACTTT.

The chain recombines TRBV6-2 or TRBV6-3 with TRBJ2-5, with 9 bases fitting TRBD2. This CDR3 spans 15 amino acids. Germline lookup yields CDR1 MNHEY and CDR2 SVGEGT. V dropped 4 bases and J dropped 5; count of bases not matched to a gene: 8. CDR3 sequence reads: CASSSGIAGDETQYF. The CDR3, as DNA: TGTGCCAGCAGTTCTGGCATAGCGGGAGATGAGACCCAGTACTTC.